Listed below are T cell receptor beta chains from one sample, sequenced in a study of blood T cell repertoires in COVID-19. Data came from immunoSEQ multiplex PCR; TCRdb stores just in-frame clones and leaves some out. This sample has around 120,000 clones, with approximately 70% found just once. Input material: peripheral blood. The receptors here all came from a human donor with acute or convalescent COVID-19. The donor label of this sample is uncertain. The CDR3 runs from the conserved cysteine through the conserved F or W. Each record gives: clone size, J gene, D gene, V gene, CDR3 DNA, CDR3 protein. A D gene is named only where the DNA matches it firmly. Expanded clones are given a class, and other clones once, few, many or no size at all.

size: many
J: TRBJ2-2
D: .
V: TRBV9
DNA: TGTGCCAGCAGCGCGACAGTCACCGGGGAGCTGTTTTTT
CDR3: CASSATVTGELFF

size: .
J: TRBJ1-5
D: .
V: TRBV28
DNA: TGTGCCAGCACCGCGACACTCTATCAGCCCCAGCATTTT
CDR3: CASTATLYQPQHF

size: .
J: TRBJ2-3
D: TRBD2
V: TRBV5-1
DNA: TGCGCCAGCAGGGCAGCGGGGGGGCCCACAGATACGCAGTATTTT
CDR3: CASRAAGGPTDTQYF

size: .
J: TRBJ2-2
D: .
V: TRBV24-1
DNA: TGTGCCACTTCGACAGCAAACACCGGGGAGCTGTTTTTT
CDR3: CATSTANTGELFF

size: .
J: TRBJ1-6
D: .
V: TRBV12-3/TRBV12-4
DNA: TGTGCCAGCAGTTTGAGCAGGGATTCACCCCTCCACTTT
CDR3: CASSLSRDSPLHF

size: .
J: TRBJ2-4
D: TRBD2
V: TRBV20-1
DNA: TGCAGTGCTTGGACCGGGGGGATTCAGTACTTC
CDR3: CSAWTGGIQYF

size: .
J: TRBJ2-2
D: .
V: TRBV27
DNA: TGTGCCAGCAGTTTATTCGGCACCGGGGAGCTGTTTTTT
CDR3: CASSLFGTGELFF

size: .
J: TRBJ2-5
D: TRBD2
V: TRBV30
DNA: TGTGCCTGGAGTGGCGGGGGGTTACAAGAGACCCAGTACTTC
CDR3: CAWSGGGLQETQYF

size: .
J: TRBJ1-2
D: .
V: TRBV5-1
DNA: TGCGCCAGCAGCTTGGAGCAGGGGATCTATGGCTACACCTTC
CDR3: CASSLEQGIYGYTF

size: medium-sized
J: TRBJ1-6
D: .
V: TRBV4-2
DNA: TGTGCCAGCAGCGACGGGGGCTATAATTCACCCCTCCACTTT
CDR3: CASSDGGYNSPLHF

size: .
J: TRBJ1-2
D: TRBD1
V: TRBV2
DNA: TGTGCCAGCAGTGCCCGGGACAGGGACAATGGCTACACCTTC
CDR3: CASSARDRDNGYTF

size: .
J: TRBJ1-3
D: TRBD1
V: TRBV5-5
DNA: TGTGCCAGCAGCGGGGGGACAGGGAGGCAAAACACCATATATTTT
CDR3: CASSGGTGRQNTIYF

size: few
J: TRBJ1-5
D: .
V: TRBV7-2
DNA: TGTGCCAGCAGCTTAAGCCAAGATCAGCCCCAGCATTTT
CDR3: CASSLSQDQPQHF

size: .
J: TRBJ2-5
D: TRBD2
V: TRBV5-1
DNA: TGCGCCAGCAGCTTGTCAGGTGTCTCCGGGACTAGCGGGGGGTTAGAGACCCAGTACTTC
CDR3: CASSLSGVSGTSGGLETQYF

size: .
J: TRBJ1-2
D: .
V: TRBV4-1
DNA: TGCGCCAGCAGCCAAAGAGGAGACAGTTATGGCTACACCTTC
CDR3: CASSQRGDSYGYTF

size: .
J: TRBJ2-1
D: TRBD1
V: TRBV7-9
DNA: TGTGCCAGCAGTTCCTTCTCCTACAGGGGGAGCTCCTACAATGAGCAGTTCTTC
CDR3: CASSSFSYRGSSYNEQFF